This note documents a single T cell receptor beta chain sequence. Which antigen it targets is not known. There are no base qualities to consult, and no much larger clone falls within one base. This sample is part of a study of control samples from healthy donors and cancer patients (dated by TCRdb to the early 2020s). V ends up 2 bases short and J 5 bases short, with an unmatched junction base count of 4. The germline V gene gives CDR1 as ENHRY and CDR2 as SYGVKD. The CDR3 has 14 amino acids, counting the end cysteine and phenylalanine. Of the read, only the CDR3 DNA is kept; its 42 bases are in frame from base 1. Library preparation used the immunoSEQ multiplex PCR assay. This is the immuneACCESS table as TCRdb keeps it, with only in-frame sequences that have V and J called. A part of the clones is gone; compared with another copy, unresolved V genes explain less than half, and the rest is unexplained. Present in this sample are around 180,000 clones, 70% to 90% of which were seen just once. Approximately 4.9% of the sample goes to the ten largest clones.

This receptor chain uses TRBV10-3 and TRBJ1-1; 8 bases in the junction line up with TRBD1. The sequenced sample consisted of blood. This sequence was found in a woman in her 30s in good health. The CDR3 corresponds to CAISEPGQETEAFF. The sequence in DNA is TGTGCCATCAGTGAGCCGGGACAGGAGACTGAAGCTTTCTTT.